These 31 T cell receptor beta chains originate from one sample sequenced in a study of T cell repertoires in cytomegalovirus infection. TCRdb reprocessed the reads via MiXCR and lists one record per CDR3 protein. The sample has around 740,000 distinct CDR3 sequences, 35% to 45% seen once. The source material was PBMCs. The receptors shown here come from a human donor in good health (CMV status not recorded). Some clones in this sample may be carry-over from other donors' samples.

This clonotype was recorded a few times. This chain joins TRBV4-1 and TRBJ2-2; D not resolved. The V end was cut by 0 bases, the J end by 8 bases, with 7 bases between. The CDR3 sequence is 13 residues long. CDR1 and CDR2 from the germline V gene are MGHRA and YSYEKL. CDR3 sequence (DNA): TGCGCCAGCAGCCAAGATGGCCCAGGGGAGCTGTTTTTT. Protein: CASSQDGPGELFF.

V gene TRBV28 combines with J gene TRBJ1-4; unclear D gene. Germline V gene data show CDR1 as MDHEN and CDR2 as SYDVKM. This CDR3 has 17 residues. Trimming stripped 5 bases from V and 5 bases from J, with 21 bases between. The CDR3 reads CASSILIQRLPNEKLFF. In DNA, the CDR3 is TGTGCCAGCAGTATCCTAATACAGAGACTTCCGAATGAAAAACTGTTTTTT.

As to this clonotype: This CDR3 is missing its conserved last phenylalanine or tryptophan, likely due to a read error. The chain carries TRBV3-1 and TRBJ2-5; D is ambiguous. Germline CDR1 and CDR2: LGHDT and YNNKEL (reference sequence). V lost 1 base to trimming and J lost 5 bases, with 11 bases between them. The CDR3 runs to 14 residues. DNA for the CDR3: TGTGCCAGCAGCCAAGTAATAGGGTACGAGACCCAGTACGTC. Its translation: CASSQVIGYETQYV.

The chain is built from TRBV29-1 and TRBJ2-7; D is perhaps TRBD1 (6 bases). V lost 6 bases to trimming and J lost 5 bases, with 14 bases between them. The germline CDR1 and CDR2 sequences are SQVTM and ANQGSEA. The CDR3 consists of 12 residues. CDR3 sequence (DNA): TGCAGCGTGGGAAACAGGGCAAACGAGCAGTACTTC. It yields the protein CSVGNRANEQYF.

This clonotype was recorded a few times. The gene calls are TRBV12-3 or TRBV12-4 and TRBJ1-1; no firm D call. The germline V and J ends were trimmed by 5 bases and 2 bases, with 12 bases remaining between them. The CDR3 is 14 amino acids. CDR3 in amino acids: CASSIRAGNTEAFF. The CDR3, as DNA: TGTGCCAGCAGTATAAGGGCGGGAAACACTGAAGCTTTCTTT.

A few counts support this clonotype. This rearrangement joins TRBV20-1 to TRBJ1-6; D is undetermined. CDR3 length: 11 amino acids. Trimming took off 7 bases at V and 0 bases at J, with 1 base between the two ends. Germline V CDR1 and CDR2: DFQATT, SNEGSKA (reference sequence). The CDR3 DNA reads as TGCAGTGTCTCCTATAATTCACCCCTCCACTTT. This translates into CSVSYNSPLHF.

Comments on this clonotype: A read error may account for a junction end that differs from germline. V is TRBV5-3 and J is TRBJ2-1, with 8 bases identical to TRBD2. TRBV5-3 is placed among ORFs of uncertain function. The CDR3 is 13 residues long. The CDR3 sequence: CASSLVAGGGRFF. For the CDR3, the DNA is TGTGCCAGCAGCTTGGTGGCGGGGGGAGGGAGGTTCTTC.

The V and J genes are TRBV20-1 and TRBJ1-2; D is undetermined. The CDR3 length is 13 residues. Germline CDR1 is DFQATT and CDR2 is SNEGSKA (reference sequence). V was trimmed by 0 bases and J by 1 base, leaving 6 bases between them. Here the CDR3 DNA reads TGCAGTGCTAGAGAGATTAGTAACTATGGCTACACCTTC. Translated, it gives CSAREISNYGYTF.

V is TRBV29-1 and J is TRBJ1-1; D unresolved. This CDR3 has 12 amino acids. V was trimmed by 7 bases and J by 6 bases, leaving 15 bases between them. Germline CDR1 SQVTM, CDR2 ANQGSEA. This CDR3 is CSAEWADAEAFF. The CDR3 region has the DNA TGCAGCGCCGAATGGGCGGACGCTGAAGCTTTCTTT.

Regarding this clonotype: The final CDR3 position lacks the conserved phenylalanine or tryptophan, pointing to a likely read error. V gene TRBV12-3 or TRBV12-4 combines with J gene TRBJ1-5; D is perhaps TRBD1 (6 bases). The CDR3 length is 16 residues. V gave up 8 bases and J gave up 0 bases, with 17 bases separating them. The CDR3 sequence is CASGTGTTYSNQPQHL. CDR3 DNA sequence: TGTGCCAGCGGGACCGGGACAACTTATAGCAATCAGCCCCAGCATTTG.

This clonotype was seen only a few times. This chain joins TRBV27 and TRBJ1-1; tentative D call: TRBD1 (5 bases). The germline V and J ends were trimmed by 8 bases and 5 bases, with 21 bases remaining between them. Looked up from germline, CDR1 is MNHEY and CDR2 is SMNVEV (reference sequence). The CDR3 sequence is 15 residues long. CDR3 amino acids: CASSLGRAGGTEAFF. The CDR3 nucleotides read TGTGCCAGCTCCCTGGGGCGGGCGGGTGGTACTGAAGCTTTCTTT.

The count of this clonotype is one. J is TRBJ1-5 and V is TRBV20-1; the match to TRBD1 covers 7 bases. Germline assignment: CDR1 DFQATT and CDR2 SNEGSKA (reference sequence). V was pared by 5 bases and J by 4 bases, with 8 bases of the junction left unmatched. This CDR3 region has 14 residues. The CDR3 loop is CSAVIPGGNQPQHF. The CDR3 nucleotides read TGCAGTGCTGTAATACCAGGGGGAAATCAGCCCCAGCATTTT.

This clonotype was recorded a few times. The chain has TRBV24-1 and TRBJ1-2; possibly TRBD1 for D (6 bases). The CDR3 consists of 14 residues. In germline, CDR1 is KGHDR, CDR2 SFDVKD. The V end lost 2 bases, the J end lost 7 bases, and 13 bases lay between the germline ends. CDR3 protein: CATSDWTVGSGYTF. The CDR3 region has the DNA TGTGCCACCAGTGATTGGACAGTTGGTAGTGGCTACACCTTC.

This clonotype came up a few times. This chain joins TRBV19 and TRBJ1-5; D is unclear. The V end lost 5 bases, the J end lost 11 bases, and 19 bases lay between the germline ends. The germline V gene encodes CDR1 LNHDA and CDR2 SQIVND (reference sequence). CDR3 size: 14 residues. The CDR3 nucleotides are TGTGCCAGTAGTCCAAGGCCCGTCGAGACATCCCAGCATTTT. Translation: CASSPRPVETSQHF. Drawing the rest from reference TRBV19 and TRBJ1-5, the complete variable domain is DGGITQSPKYLFRKEGQNVTLSCEQNLNHDAMYWYRQDPGQGLRLIYYSQIVNDFQKGDIAEGYSVSREKKESFPLTVTSAQKNPTAFYLCASSPRPVETSQHFGDGTRLSIL.

This chain links TRBV9 with TRBJ2-5; 9 bases map to TRBD1. Germline CDR1 SGDLS, CDR2 YYNGEE. CDR3 length: 14 amino acids. V lost 4 bases and J lost 5; bases outside the gene matches: 6. In nucleotides, the CDR3 is TGTGCCAGCAGCTCAGGACAGGGGTGGGAGACCCAGTACTTC. Its protein is CASSSGQGWETQYF.

The rearrangement uses TRBV20-1 and TRBJ2-7, with 9 bases that match TRBD1. CDR3 size: 14 residues. The germline gives CDR1 DFQATT, CDR2 SNEGSKA (reference sequence). V was clipped by 0 bases and J by 3 bases; unmatched bases: 3. CDR3 coding DNA: TGCAGTGCTAGAGACCCGGACAGGGGCTACGAGCAGTACTTC. Translated, it gives CSARDPDRGYEQYF.

The chain combines TRBV6-1 with TRBJ2-7; TRBD1 agrees at 9 bases. With V trimmed by 8 bases and J by 6 bases, 8 bases remained unmatched. The CDR3 runs 13 residues. The V gene's germline CDR1 is MNHNS and CDR2 SASEGT. The CDR3 DNA follows: TGTGCCAGCGGGACAGGGTTCCTCTTCGAGCAGTACTTC. Translated: CASGTGFLFEQYF.

The V call is TRBV27, the J call TRBJ2-3; D tentatively fits TRBD1 or TRBD2 (6 bases each). The CDR3 loop spans 13 amino acids. V lost 10 bases and J 5 bases, leaving 16 bases between the germline ends. Germline CDR1 MNHEY, CDR2 SMNVEV (reference sequence). As DNA, the CDR3 is TGTGCCATCTCAAGGGGGGCAGGAGATACGCAGTATTTT. It encodes CAISRGAGDTQYF.

The table lists this clonotype with a few counts. This sequence joins TRBV24-1 and TRBJ2-7; weak D call: TRBD1 (6 bases). Trimming removed 5 bases from V and 4 bases from J, with 20 bases in between. Germline V gene lookup returns CDR1 KGHDR and CDR2 SFDVKD. The CDR3 consists of 16 residues. Here the CDR3 reads CATSGRATGNKYEQYF. The CDR3 DNA is TGTGCCACCAGTGGACGAGCGACAGGAAACAAATACGAGCAGTACTTC.

The chain is built from TRBV20-1 and TRBJ1-6; D uncertain. Trimming pared 4 bases from V and 4 bases from J, leaving 14 bases between. This CDR3 region has 15 residues. Germline CDR1 reads DFQATT; CDR2 reads SNEGSKA (reference sequence). This CDR3 is CSATQQRVYNSPLHF. CDR3 sequence (DNA): TGCAGTGCTACCCAACAGCGGGTATATAATTCACCCCTCCACTTT.

The chain uses TRBV19 and TRBJ1-1; D ambiguous. The CDR3 runs to 14 residues. Trimming removed 8 bases at V and 2 bases at J, with 15 bases between. In germline, CDR1 is LNHDA, CDR2 SQIVND (reference sequence). This CDR3 is CASSSVGRNTEAFF. DNA for the CDR3: TGTGCCAGTTCTTCGGTAGGGAGAAACACTGAAGCTTTCTTT.

In this sample, this clonotype turned up a few times. This chain connects TRBV14 to TRBJ2-7, with 8 bases aligning to TRBD1. The V gene end was trimmed by 8 bases and the J gene end by 0 bases; junction bases not matched to a gene: 9. The CDR3 totals 15 residues. Germline values: CDR1 SGHDN, CDR2 FVKESK. CDR3 in amino acids: CASGQTGASSYEQYF. Here the CDR3 DNA reads TGTGCCAGCGGACAGACAGGGGCCAGCTCCTACGAGCAGTACTTC. Using reference TRBV14 and TRBJ2-7 for the parts outside the CDR3, the full variable domain is EAGVTQFPSHSVIEKGQTVTLRCDPISGHDNLYWYRRVMGKEIKFLLHFVKESKQDESGMPNNRFLAERTGGTYSTLKVQPAELEDSGVYFCASGQTGASSYEQYFGPGTRLTVT.

The chain carries TRBV4-1 and TRBJ1-2; 7 bases fit TRBD1. This CDR3 is 15 amino acids long. V was clipped by 4 bases and J by 8 bases; unmatched bases: 13. The germline V gene encodes CDR1 MGHRA and CDR2 YSYEKL. CDR3 residues: CASSLGDSDLEGYTF. Written as DNA, the CDR3 is TGCGCCAGCAGCCTTGGGGACAGCGACCTGGAGGGCTACACCTTC.

This chain's CDR3 is CASSQDEGKQLFF. CDR3 nucleotides: TGCGCCAGCAGCCAAGATGAAGGGAAGCAACTGTTTTTT. The chain uses TRBV4-1 and TRBJ1-4; D uncertain. The V gene's germline CDR1 is MGHRA and CDR2 YSYEKL. The CDR3 consists of 13 residues. V gave up 0 bases and J gave up 12 bases, with 11 bases separating them.

This clonotype was counted many times. The chain links TRBV7-3 to TRBJ1-1; D is perhaps TRBD1 (5 bases). The CDR3 spans 14 residues. CDR1 and CDR2 (germline): SGHTA, FQGTGA. The V end was cut by 3 bases, the J end by 10 bases, with 18 bases between. In nucleotides, the CDR3 is TGTGCCAGCAGCTTGGCACCGGGGGTTCAAGGAGCTTTCTTT. Residues: CASSLAPGVQGAFF.

The chain has TRBV3-1 and TRBJ2-4, with D possibly TRBD2 on 6 matching bases. Germline-derived CDR1 and CDR2 are LGHDT and YNNKEL (reference sequence). This CDR3 spans 17 amino acids. The V end lost 0 bases, the J end lost 5 bases, and 17 bases lay between the germline ends. The CDR3 here is CASSQERGTGVENIQYF. In DNA form, the CDR3 reads TGTGCCAGCAGCCAAGAACGCGGGACGGGGGTTGAAAACATTCAGTACTTC.

This clonotype was picked up a small number of times. The chain joins TRBV6-1 to TRBJ2-1, with D possibly TRBD1 on 8 matching bases. The CDR3 is 19 residues long. Trimming left V 4 bases short and J 1 base short, with 23 bases between. Per the germline V gene, CDR1 is MNHNS and CDR2 is SASEGT. CDR3 sequence (DNA): TGTGCCAGCAGTGGGACAGGGCTGCTACGTAGCGGGTCCTACAATGAGCAGTTCTTC. Encoded protein: CASSGTGLLRSGSYNEQFF.

The CDR3 protein is CASSCPRVQGDEKLFF. DNA for the CDR3: TGTGCCAGCAGCTGCCCTCGTGTACAGGGGGATGAAAAACTGTTTTTT. This chain links TRBV7-2 with TRBJ1-4; TRBD1 matches at 8 bases. The ends lost 4 bases at V and 6 bases at J; junction bases unmatched: 10. CDR3 size: 16 residues. Germline loops: CDR1 SGHTA, CDR2 FQGNSA. The variable domain in full, with the rest retrieved from reference TRBV7-2 and TRBJ1-4, is GAGVSQSPSNKVTEKGKDVELRCDPISGHTALYWYRQSLGQGLEFLIYFQGNSAPDKSGLPSDRFSAERTGGSVSTLTIQRTQQEDSAVYLCASSCPRVQGDEKLFFGSGTQLSVL.

The rearrangement links TRBV18 to TRBJ2-1; D is uncertain. V was trimmed by 5 bases and J by 6 bases, leaving 20 bases between them. Per germline, CDR1 KGHSH and CDR2 LQKENI. This CDR3 has 16 residues. The CDR3 reads CASSSRLGSPTNEQFF. The CDR3 bases are TGTGCCAGCTCAAGTCGTTTAGGGTCACCCACCAATGAGCAGTTCTTC.

As to this clonotype: Given a much more abundant clone one base away, this may be a read error. Lacking the conserved final phenylalanine or tryptophan, this CDR3 likely reflects a read error. No DNA is shown, since the ends of the CDR3 on it are uncertain; the CDR3 is the one TCRdb lists. The CDR3 loop is CASSLIAGGPSFL. The V gene is TRBV7-2, the J gene TRBJ2-1; TRBD2, the table's D call, was not compared with the DNA. Germline CDR1 is SGHTA and CDR2 is FQGNSA. Inclusive of both ends, the CDR3 amounts to 13 amino acids.

The chain uses TRBV27 and TRBJ2-5; weak D call: TRBD2 (7 bases). The CDR3 totals 15 residues. Per the germline V gene, CDR1 is MNHEY and CDR2 is SMNVEV (reference sequence). Trimming stripped 4 bases from V and 4 bases from J, with 16 bases between. The CDR3 sequence is CASSSSGGLRETQYF. The CDR3 DNA reads TGTGCCAGCAGTTCCTCGGGGGGCTTGAGAGAGACCCAGTACTTC.